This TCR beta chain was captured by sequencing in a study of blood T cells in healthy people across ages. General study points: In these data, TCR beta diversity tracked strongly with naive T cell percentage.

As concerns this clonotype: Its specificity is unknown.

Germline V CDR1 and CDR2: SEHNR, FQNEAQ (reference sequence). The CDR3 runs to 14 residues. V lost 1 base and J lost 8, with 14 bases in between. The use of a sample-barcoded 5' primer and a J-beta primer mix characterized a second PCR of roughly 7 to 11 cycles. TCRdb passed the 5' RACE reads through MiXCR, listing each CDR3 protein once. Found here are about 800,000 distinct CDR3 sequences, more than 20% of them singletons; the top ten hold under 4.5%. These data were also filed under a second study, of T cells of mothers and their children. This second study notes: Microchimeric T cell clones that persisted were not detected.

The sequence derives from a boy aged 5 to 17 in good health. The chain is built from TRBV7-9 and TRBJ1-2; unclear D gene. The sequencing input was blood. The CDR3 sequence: CASSLVGNKNGYTF. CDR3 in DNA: TGTGCCAGCAGCTTAGTCGGGAATAAGAACGGCTACACCTTC.